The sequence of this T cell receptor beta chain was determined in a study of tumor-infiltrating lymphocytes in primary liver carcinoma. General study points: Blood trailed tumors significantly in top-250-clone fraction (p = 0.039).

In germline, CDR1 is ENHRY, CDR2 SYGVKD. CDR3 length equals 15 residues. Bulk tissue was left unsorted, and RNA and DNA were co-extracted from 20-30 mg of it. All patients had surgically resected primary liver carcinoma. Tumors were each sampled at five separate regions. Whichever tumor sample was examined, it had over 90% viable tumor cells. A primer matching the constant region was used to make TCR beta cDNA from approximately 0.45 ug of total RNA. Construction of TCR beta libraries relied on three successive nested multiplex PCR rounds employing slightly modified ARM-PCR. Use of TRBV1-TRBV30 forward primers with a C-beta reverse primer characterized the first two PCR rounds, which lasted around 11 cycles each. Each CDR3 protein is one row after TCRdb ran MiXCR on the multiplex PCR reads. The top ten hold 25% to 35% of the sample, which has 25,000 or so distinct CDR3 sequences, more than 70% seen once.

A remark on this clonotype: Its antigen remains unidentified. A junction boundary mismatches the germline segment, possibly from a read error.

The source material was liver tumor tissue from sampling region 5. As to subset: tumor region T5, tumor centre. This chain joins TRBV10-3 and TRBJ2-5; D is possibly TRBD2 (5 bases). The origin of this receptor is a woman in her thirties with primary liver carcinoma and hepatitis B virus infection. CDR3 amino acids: CAISESTTRQETQHF. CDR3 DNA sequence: TGCGCTATCAGTGAGTCGACTACCAGACAAGAGACCCAGCACTTC.